The 17 T cell receptor beta chains listed next were all sequenced from one sample in a study of shared clonotypes between healthy human individuals (dated by TCRdb to about 2020). The library was prepared using the immunoSEQ multiplex PCR assay. Here the immuneACCESS table is served through TCRdb, limited to in-frame sequences with V and J called. Missing clones are a known gap in these copies; in checked studies unresolved V genes cover under half, and the rest lacks a known reason. This sample has about 490,000 clones in its table, and 78% of those were observed once. About 11% of the sample is held by the ten biggest clonotypes. The sample was PBMCs. All receptors come from a woman aged 35 to 49 in good health. Some clones in this sample may be carry-over from other donors' samples.

This clone was seen only a few times. The gene calls are TRBV10-1 and TRBJ2-1, with D possibly being TRBD2 (7 bases). The V gene's germline CDR1 is WNHNN and CDR2 SYGVQD (reference sequence). CDR3 size: 15 residues. Between the trimmed V and J ends, which lost 0 bases and 6 bases, there was a span of 12 bases. This CDR3 reads CASSESGGPFNEQFF. CDR3 sequence (DNA): TGCGCCAGCAGTGAGTCGGGGGGGCCTTTCAATGAGCAGTTCTTC.

V gene TRBV14 combines with J gene TRBJ2-5; tentative D call: TRBD2 (5 bases). The ends were cut back, 4 bases at V and 2 bases at J, with 20 bases in the middle. Per germline, CDR1 SGHDN and CDR2 FVKESK. The CDR3 length is 17 residues. Here the CDR3 reads CASSPYPDLVIQETQYF. The CDR3, as DNA: TGTGCCAGCAGCCCTTATCCGGACTTGGTAATTCAAGAGACCCAGTACTTC.

This clone was picked up one time. The chain is built from TRBV7-9 and TRBJ1-2; possible D gene TRBD1, 5 bases. Trimming shortened V by 6 bases and J by 4 bases, and 12 bases separated the two germline ends. CDR1 is SEHNR and CDR2 is FQNEAQ in the germline V gene (reference sequence). The CDR3 sequence is 13 residues long. CDR3 bases: TGTGCCAGCAGTTCCAGGGTTGGCTATGGCTACACCTTC. Translated, it gives CASSSRVGYGYTF.

This clone has at least ten counts. The chain carries TRBV6-1 and TRBJ2-7; 7 bases fit TRBD1. CDR3 length: 16 residues. Germline V lookup: CDR1 MNHNS, CDR2 SASEGT. V lost 2 bases, J lost 0 bases, and 7 bases stayed unmatched. The CDR3 protein is CASSERAGDSSYEQYF. For the CDR3, the DNA is TGTGCCAGCAGTGAACGAGCAGGGGACAGCTCCTACGAGCAGTACTTC.

Points on this clone: A far larger clone is only one base removed, so a read error is likely. The conserved phenylalanine or tryptophan normally closing the CDR3 is absent here, so this likely arose from a read error. The CDR3 loop reads CASSYGGGIHNSPLHL. For the CDR3, the DNA is TGTGCCAGCAGTTACGGGGGTGGGATCCATAATTCACCCCTCCACTTG. The rearrangement uses TRBV6-5 and TRBJ1-6, with D possibly TRBD1 on 5 matching bases. The CDR3 consists of 16 residues. Germline CDR1 reads MNHEY; CDR2 reads SVGAGI. With 2 bases removed from V and 5 bases from J, the gap between germline ends came to 13 bases.

In its sample, this clone was seen once. The chain couples TRBV6-4 to TRBJ2-2; 7 bases line up with TRBD1. CDR3 length: 15 residues. Trimming cost V 8 bases and J 4 bases; bases outside gene matches: 10. The V gene's germline CDR1 is MRHNA and CDR2 SNTAGT. The CDR3 region has the DNA TGTGCCAGCGCCTCTGAGGGGGCGGGCACCGGGGAGCTGTTTTTT. This sequence encodes CASASEGAGTGELFF.

A note on this clone: Additional DNA sequences in this sample encode the identical CDR3. This chain uses TRBV11-2 with TRBJ2-5, with 8 positions matching TRBD1. The J call may not be correct, given that the DNA end is closer to TRBJ2-7. The CDR3 sequence is 14 residues long. CDR1 is SGHAT and CDR2 is FQNNGV in the germline V gene. The CDR3, as DNA: TGTGCCAGCAGCCCACAGGGGGGACTGTACGAGCAGTACTTC. It yields the protein CASSPQGGLYEQYF.

This chain joins TRBV7-8 and TRBJ2-5, with a tentative D call TRBD1 (5 bases). Looked up from germline, CDR1 is SGHVS and CDR2 is FQNEAQ. The CDR3 runs 16 residues. The ends were cut back, 2 bases at V and 2 bases at J, with 15 bases in the middle. CDR3 sequence reads: CASSLRGREVQETQYF. The CDR3 coding sequence is TGTGCCAGCAGCTTAAGGGGCAGGGAAGTACAAGAGACCCAGTACTTC.

The chain recombines TRBV7-2 with TRBJ1-1; D is undetermined. In germline, CDR1 is SGHTA, CDR2 FQGNSA. The CDR3 has 13 residues. V was pared by 6 bases and J by 5 bases, with 13 bases between. CDR3 nucleotide sequence: TGTGCCAGCAGATGGGCCTCGGTGACTGAAGCTTTCTTT. This sequence encodes CASRWASVTEAFF. The full variable domain, in which reference TRBV7-2 and TRBJ1-1 provide the parts outside the CDR3, is GAGVSQSPSNKVTEKGKDVELRCDPISGHTALYWYRQSLGQGLEFLIYFQGNSAPDKSGLPSDRFSAERTGGSVSTLTIQRTQQEDSAVYLCASRWASVTEAFFGQGTRLTVV.

The chain joins TRBV5-1 to TRBJ1-6; unclear D gene. The germline gives CDR1 SGHRS, CDR2 YFSETQ. V lost 4 bases and J lost 6, with 14 bases in between. This CDR3 has 15 residues. Here the CDR3 DNA reads TGCGCCAGCAGCCCTGGTGTTTCCAGTAATTCACCCCTCCACTTT. The encoded protein is CASSPGVSSNSPLHF.

The CDR3 reads CASSASGQSDTQYF. The CDR3 nucleotides are TGTGCCAGCAGCGCCTCGGGACAGTCAGATACGCAGTATTTT. This rearrangement joins TRBV6-4 to TRBJ2-3; 7 nucleotides agree with TRBD1. Looked up from germline, CDR1 is MRHNA and CDR2 is SNTAGT. J was trimmed by 4 bases and V by 6 bases; bases with no gene match: 7. CDR3 length: 14 residues.

This sequence joins TRBV4-1 and TRBJ2-1, with TRBD2 matching over 9 bases. The CDR3 length is 18 residues. Germline CDR1 and CDR2: MGHRA and YSYEKL. V lost 0 bases, J lost 9 bases, and 15 bases stayed unmatched. CDR3 in amino acids: CASSQDLLTSGMFVEQFF. The CDR3 nucleotides read TGCGCCAGCAGCCAAGATCTCTTGACTAGCGGTATGTTTGTTGAGCAGTTCTTC.

The chain carries TRBV6-5 and TRBJ2-7; 10 positions match TRBD1. Germline V lookup: CDR1 MNHEY, CDR2 SVGAGI. V trimming: 6 bases; J trimming: 2 bases; junction bases outside the gene matches: 7. The CDR3 is 15 residues long. The CDR3 protein is CASRNRDRGPYEQYF. The CDR3 bases are TGTGCCAGCAGAAACCGGGACAGGGGCCCCTACGAGCAGTACTTC.

The genes are TRBV4-2 and TRBJ2-1, with TRBD2 matching 10 bases. The V and J ends lost 8 bases and 10 bases, in that order; junction bases with no gene match: 8. Looked up from germline, CDR1 is LGHNA and CDR2 is YNFKEQ. CDR3 length: 13 amino acids. CDR3 sequence (DNA): TGTGCCAGCTCAAAGCGGGAGGGTGGAGAGCAGTTCTTC. It is translated as CASSKREGGEQFF.

V and J are TRBV7-3 and TRBJ2-5, with TRBD1 as a possible D gene (7 bases). The CDR3 totals 14 residues. V was cut by 5 bases and J by 5 bases, with 15 bases left in between. The germline V gene has CDR1 SGHTA and CDR2 FQGTGA. The DNA for the CDR3 is TGTGCCAGCAGCAAGGAGGGGGCTTTGGAGACCCAGTACTTC. This sequence encodes CASSKEGALETQYF.

On this clone: This is likely an artifact of a read error, given a far larger clone one base away. The J gene is TRBJ2-1, the V gene TRBV5-3; D ambiguous. TRBV5-3 is an open reading frame whose function is uncertain. There are 15 residues in the CDR3. CDR3 protein: CARSLPNTSYDEQFF. For the CDR3, the DNA is TGTGCCAGAAGCTTGCCCAACACCTCCTACGATGAGCAGTTCTTC.

The V and J genes are TRBV6-9 and TRBJ2-5; TRBD2 agrees at 7 bases. The J call could be wrong; TRBJ2-7 is a better fit for the DNA end. CDR1 is MNHGY, CDR2 SVAAGI, per germline. The CDR3 covers 13 residues. The CDR3 DNA is TGTGCCAGCAGCAGACTAGCTTGCTACGAGCAGTACTTC. It specifies CASSRLACYEQYF.